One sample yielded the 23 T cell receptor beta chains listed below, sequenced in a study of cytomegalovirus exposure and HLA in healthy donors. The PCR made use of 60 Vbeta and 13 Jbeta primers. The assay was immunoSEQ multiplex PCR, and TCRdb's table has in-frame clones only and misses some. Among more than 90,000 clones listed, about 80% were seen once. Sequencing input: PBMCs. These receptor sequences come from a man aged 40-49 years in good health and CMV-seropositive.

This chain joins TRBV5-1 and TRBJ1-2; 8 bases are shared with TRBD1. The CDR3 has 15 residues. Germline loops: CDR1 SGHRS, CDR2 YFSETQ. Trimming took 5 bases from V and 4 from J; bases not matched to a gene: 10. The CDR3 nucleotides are TGCGCCAGCAGAGAGCAGGGGGCGTTATCCTATGGCTACACCTTC. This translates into CASREQGALSYGYTF.

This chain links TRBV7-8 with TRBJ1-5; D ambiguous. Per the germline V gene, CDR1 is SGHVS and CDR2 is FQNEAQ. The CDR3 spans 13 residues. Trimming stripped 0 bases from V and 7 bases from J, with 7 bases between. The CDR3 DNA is TGTGCCAGCAGCTTAGCGCTAAGACAGCCCCAGCATTTT. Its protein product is CASSLALRQPQHF. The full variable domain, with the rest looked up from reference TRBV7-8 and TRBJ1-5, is GAGVSQSPRYKVAKRGQDVALRCDPISGHVSLFWYQQALGQGPEFLTYFQNEAQLDKSGLPSDRFFAERPEGSVSTLKIQRTQQEDSAVYLCASSLALRQPQHFGDGTRLSIL.

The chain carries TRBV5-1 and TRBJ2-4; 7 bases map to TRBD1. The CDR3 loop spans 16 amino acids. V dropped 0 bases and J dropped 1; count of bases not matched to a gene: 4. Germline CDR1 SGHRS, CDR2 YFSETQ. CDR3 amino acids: CASSLEGRGAKNIQYF. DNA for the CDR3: TGCGCCAGCAGCTTGGAAGGCAGGGGGGCCAAAAACATTCAGTACTTC. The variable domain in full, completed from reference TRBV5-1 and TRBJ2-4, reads KAGVTQTPRYLIKTRGQQVTLSCSPISGHRSVSWYQQTPGQGLQFLFEYFSETQRNKGNFPGRFSGRQFSNSRSEMNVSTLELGDSALYLCASSLEGRGAKNIQYFGAGTRLSVL.

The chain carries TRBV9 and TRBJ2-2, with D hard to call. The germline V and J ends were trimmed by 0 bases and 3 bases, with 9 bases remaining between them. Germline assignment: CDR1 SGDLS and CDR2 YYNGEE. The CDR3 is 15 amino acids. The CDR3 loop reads CASSVGAGYTGELFF. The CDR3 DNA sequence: TGTGCCAGCAGCGTAGGGGCAGGTTACACCGGGGAGCTGTTTTTT. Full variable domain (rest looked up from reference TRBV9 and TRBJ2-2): DSGVTQTPKHLITATGQRVTLRCSPRSGDLSVYWYQQSLDQGLQFLIQYYNGEERAKGNILERFSAQQFPDLHSELNLSSLELGDSALYFCASSVGAGYTGELFFGEGSRLTVL.

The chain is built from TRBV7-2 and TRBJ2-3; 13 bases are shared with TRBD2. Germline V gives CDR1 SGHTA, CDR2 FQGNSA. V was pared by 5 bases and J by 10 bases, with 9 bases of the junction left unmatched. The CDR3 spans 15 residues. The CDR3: CASSQQGLAGRSQYF. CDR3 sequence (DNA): TGTGCCAGCAGCCAACAGGGACTAGCGGGGCGATCGCAGTATTTT.

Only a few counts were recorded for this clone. The CDR3 bases are TGTGCCAGTGGGCAGCGGGCCAGCGAGCAGTACTTC. It specifies CASGQRASEQYF. This chain uses TRBV6-5 with TRBJ2-7, with D possibly TRBD2 on 6 matching bases. The CDR3 sequence is 12 residues long. CDR1 MNHEY and CDR2 SVGAGI come from the germline V gene. V lost 9 bases, J lost 6 bases, and 15 bases lay in between.

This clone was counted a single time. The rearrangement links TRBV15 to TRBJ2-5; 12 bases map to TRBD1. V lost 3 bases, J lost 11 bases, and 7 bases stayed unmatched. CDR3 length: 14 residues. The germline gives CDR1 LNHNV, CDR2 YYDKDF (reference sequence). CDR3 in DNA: TGTGCCACCAGCAGGGGACAGGGGGCGCGAGAGCAGTACTTC. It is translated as CATSRGQGAREQYF. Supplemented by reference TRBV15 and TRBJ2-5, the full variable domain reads DAMVIQNPRYQVTQFGKPVTLSCSQTLNHNVMYWYQQKSSQAPKLLFHYYDKDFNNEADTPDNFQSRRPNTSFCFLDIRSPGLGDTAMYLCATSRGQGAREQYFGPGTRLLVL.

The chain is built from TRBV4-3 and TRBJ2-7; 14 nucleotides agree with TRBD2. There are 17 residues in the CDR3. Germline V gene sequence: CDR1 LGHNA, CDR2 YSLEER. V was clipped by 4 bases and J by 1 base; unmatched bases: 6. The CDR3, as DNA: TGCGCCAGCAGCCTCCATCGGACTAGCGGGGGGTCCTACGAGCAGTACTTC. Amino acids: CASSLHRTSGGSYEQYF.

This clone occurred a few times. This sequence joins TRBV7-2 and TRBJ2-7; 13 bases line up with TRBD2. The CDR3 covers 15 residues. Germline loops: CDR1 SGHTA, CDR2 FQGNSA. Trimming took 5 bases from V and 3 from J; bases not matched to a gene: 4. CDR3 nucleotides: TGTGCCAGCAGCGAAGGACTAGCGGGAGTCTACGAGCAGTACTTC. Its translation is CASSEGLAGVYEQYF. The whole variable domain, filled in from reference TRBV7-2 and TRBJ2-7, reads GAGVSQSPSNKVTEKGKDVELRCDPISGHTALYWYRQSLGQGLEFLIYFQGNSAPDKSGLPSDRFSAERTGGSVSTLTIQRTQQEDSAVYLCASSEGLAGVYEQYFGPGTRLTVT.

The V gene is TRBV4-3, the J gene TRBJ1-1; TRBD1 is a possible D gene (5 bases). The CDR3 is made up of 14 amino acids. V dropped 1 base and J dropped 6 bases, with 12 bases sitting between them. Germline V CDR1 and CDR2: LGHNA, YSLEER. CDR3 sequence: CASSQGGTASEAFF. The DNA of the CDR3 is TGCGCCAGCAGCCAAGGCGGGACGGCTTCTGAAGCTTTCTTT.

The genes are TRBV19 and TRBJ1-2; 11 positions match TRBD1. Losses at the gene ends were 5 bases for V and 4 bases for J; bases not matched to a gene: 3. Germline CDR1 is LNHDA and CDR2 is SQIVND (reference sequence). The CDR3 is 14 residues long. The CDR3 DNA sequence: TGTGCCAGTAGTGCGGGACAGGGGGTCTATGGCTACACCTTC. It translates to CASSAGQGVYGYTF. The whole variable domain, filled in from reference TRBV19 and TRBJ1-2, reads DGGITQSPKYLFRKEGQNVTLSCEQNLNHDAMYWYRQDPGQGLRLIYYSQIVNDFQKGDIAEGYSVSREKKESFPLTVTSAQKNPTAFYLCASSAGQGVYGYTFGSGTRLTVV.

The CDR3 sequence: CASSLELAGEFTDTQYF. In DNA, the CDR3 is TGTGCCAGCAGCTTGGAGTTGGCGGGGGAATTCACAGATACGCAGTATTTT. The chain links TRBV5-6 to TRBJ2-3; 7 nucleotides align to TRBD2. Germline CDR1 is SGHDT and CDR2 is YYEEEE. The V and J ends lost 0 bases and 2 bases, in that order; junction bases with no gene match: 9. The CDR3 contains 17 residues.

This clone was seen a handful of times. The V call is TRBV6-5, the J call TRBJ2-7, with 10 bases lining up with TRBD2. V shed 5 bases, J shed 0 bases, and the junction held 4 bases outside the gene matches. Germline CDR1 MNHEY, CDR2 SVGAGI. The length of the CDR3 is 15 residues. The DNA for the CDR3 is TGTGCCAGCAGTCATCTAGCGGGGGACTCCTACGAGCAGTACTTC. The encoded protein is CASSHLAGDSYEQYF.

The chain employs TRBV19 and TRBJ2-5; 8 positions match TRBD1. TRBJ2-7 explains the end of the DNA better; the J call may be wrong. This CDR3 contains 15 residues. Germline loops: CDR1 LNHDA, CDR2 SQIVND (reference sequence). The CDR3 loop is CASSIGADRAAEQYF. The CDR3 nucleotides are TGTGCCAGTAGTATAGGTGCGGACAGGGCTGCCGAGCAGTACTTC.

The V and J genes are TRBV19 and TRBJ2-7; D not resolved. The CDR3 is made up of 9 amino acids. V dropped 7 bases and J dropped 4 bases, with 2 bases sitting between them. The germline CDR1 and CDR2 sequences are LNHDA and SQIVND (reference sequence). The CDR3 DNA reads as TGTGCCAGTACGTACGAGCAGTACTTC. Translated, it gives CASTYEQYF.

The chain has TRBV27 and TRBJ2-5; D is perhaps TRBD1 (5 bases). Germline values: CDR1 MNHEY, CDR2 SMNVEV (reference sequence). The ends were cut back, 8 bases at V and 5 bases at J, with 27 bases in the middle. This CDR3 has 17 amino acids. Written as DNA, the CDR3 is TGTGCCAGCCGGACACGGGCTGGGGCTCCGTCTCGGGAGACCCAGTACTTC. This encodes CASRTRAGAPSRETQYF.

CDR3 sequence (DNA): TGTGCCAGCAGCGTAGTTACTAGCGGACGCCTATGGGCCGGGGAGCTGTTTTTT. Translating it yields CASSVVTSGRLWAGELFF. The chain carries TRBV9 and TRBJ2-2; 8 nucleotides align to TRBD2. Germline V gene sequence: CDR1 SGDLS, CDR2 YYNGEE. The CDR3 spans 18 residues. V trimming: 0 bases; J trimming: 6 bases; junction bases outside the gene matches: 13.

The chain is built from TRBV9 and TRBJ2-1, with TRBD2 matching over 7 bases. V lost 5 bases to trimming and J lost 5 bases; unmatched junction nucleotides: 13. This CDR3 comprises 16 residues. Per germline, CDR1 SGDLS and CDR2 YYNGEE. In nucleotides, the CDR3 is TGTGCCAGCAGTACCTTGGGAGGCGGGAGAAACAATGAGCAGTTCTTC. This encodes CASSTLGGGRNNEQFF.

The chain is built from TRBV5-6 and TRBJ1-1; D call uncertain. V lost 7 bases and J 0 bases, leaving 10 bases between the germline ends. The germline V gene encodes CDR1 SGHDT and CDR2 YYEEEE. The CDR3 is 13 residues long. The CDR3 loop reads CASHVAMNTEAFF. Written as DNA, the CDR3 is TGTGCCAGCCACGTGGCCATGAACACTGAAGCTTTCTTT.

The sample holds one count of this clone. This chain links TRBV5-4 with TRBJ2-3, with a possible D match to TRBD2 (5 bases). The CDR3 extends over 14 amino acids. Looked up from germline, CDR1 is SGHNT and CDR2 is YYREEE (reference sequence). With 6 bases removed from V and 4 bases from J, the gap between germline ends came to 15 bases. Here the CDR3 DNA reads TGTGCCAGCAAAGAGGTCGGGAAGGCAGATACGCAGTATTTT. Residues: CASKEVGKADTQYF.

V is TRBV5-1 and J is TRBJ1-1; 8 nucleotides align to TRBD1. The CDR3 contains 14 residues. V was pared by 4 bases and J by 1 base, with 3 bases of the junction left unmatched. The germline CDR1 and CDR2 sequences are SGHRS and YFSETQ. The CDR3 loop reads CASSADRENTEAFF. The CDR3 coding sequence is TGCGCCAGCAGCGCGGACAGGGAGAACACTGAAGCTTTCTTT. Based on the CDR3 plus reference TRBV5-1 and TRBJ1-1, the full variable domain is KAGVTQTPRYLIKTRGQQVTLSCSPISGHRSVSWYQQTPGQGLQFLFEYFSETQRNKGNFPGRFSGRQFSNSRSEMNVSTLELGDSALYLCASSADRENTEAFFGQGTRLTVV.

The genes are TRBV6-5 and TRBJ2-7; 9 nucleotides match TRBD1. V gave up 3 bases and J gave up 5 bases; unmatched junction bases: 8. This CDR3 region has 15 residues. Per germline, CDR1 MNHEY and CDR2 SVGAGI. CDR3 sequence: CASSYGTGQKNEQYF. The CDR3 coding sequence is TGTGCCAGCAGTTATGGGACAGGGCAAAAGAACGAGCAGTACTTC.

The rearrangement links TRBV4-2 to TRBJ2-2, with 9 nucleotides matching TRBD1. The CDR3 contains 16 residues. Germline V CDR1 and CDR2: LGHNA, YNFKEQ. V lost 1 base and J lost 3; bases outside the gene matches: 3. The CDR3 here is CASSQAGTGYTGELFF. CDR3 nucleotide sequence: TGTGCCAGCAGCCAAGCCGGGACAGGGTACACCGGGGAGCTGTTTTTT.